This T cell receptor beta chain was sequenced in a study of blood T cell repertoires in COVID-19. Study-wide context: Some COVID-19 samples were acute and others convalescent; all came from the United States, Italy and Spain. PBMCs, B-cell-depleted T cells, or T cells provided the cDNA or gDNA that made up the material.

Generated by immunoSEQ multiplex PCR, the TCRdb table keeps only in-frame clones and is missing some. Of approximately 220,000 clones detected, about 86% appear once; the ten largest clones hold about 6%. CDR1 LNHDA and CDR2 SQIVND come from the germline V gene (reference sequence). CDR3 size: 20 residues. J was trimmed by 0 bases and V by 5 bases; bases with no gene match: 9. This clone appeared a single time. Specimen: peripheral blood. The receptor's source is a man aged 55-75 years who had recovered from COVID-19. The genes are TRBV19 and TRBJ2-2, with 16 positions matching TRBD2. DNA of the CDR3: TGTGCCAGTAGTTGGGTAACCGGGACTAGCGGGAGGGCGAACACCGGGGAGCTGTTTTTT. Protein sequence: CASSWVTGTSGRANTGELFF. Full variable domain (missing parts from reference TRBV19 and TRBJ2-2): DGGITQSPKYLFRKEGQNVTLSCEQNLNHDAMYWYRQDPGQGLRLIYYSQIVNDFQKGDIAEGYSVSREKKESFPLTVTSAQKNPTAFYLCASSWVTGTSGRANTGELFFGEGSRLTVL.